Below, 16 T cell receptor beta chains from the same sample are listed, as sequenced in a study of beta chain features in type 1 diabetes. Antigens for these TCRs are unknown. Expressed TCRB transcripts got sequenced, as all isolated RNA was reverse transcribed. TCRdb's table, derived via immunoSEQ multiplex PCR, lists solely in-frame clones and lacks some. The sample includes hundreds of thousands of clones, about 14% of them seen just once. Whole-study findings and limits: Across all four CD4+ subsets, people with type 1 diabetes showed modestly shorter TCRB CDR3s.

The sequenced sample consisted of naive CD4+ T cells from blood. These receptors originate from a man aged 18-30 years with type 1 diabetes.

This clone was seen more than once but under ten times. An end of the junction does not agree with germline; a read error may underlie this. The rearrangement joins TRBV7-2 to TRBJ2-6, with a possible D match to TRBD1 (6 bases). From germline, CDR1 is SGHTA and CDR2 FQGNSA. This CDR3 contains 14 residues. In nucleotides, the CDR3 is TGTGCCAGCATCTTAACAAGGACAGTTAACGTCCTGACTTTC. This translates into CASILTRTVNVLTF.

The CDR3 DNA reads as TGTGCCAGCAGCTTGGAGGCAGGGGGGGCGAGAAATGAGCAGTTCTTC. Amino acids: CASSLEAGGARNEQFF. V is TRBV5-4 and J is TRBJ2-1; D is perhaps TRBD1 or TRBD2 (7 bases each). Trimming pared 0 bases from V and 7 bases from J, leaving 17 bases between. From germline, CDR1 is SGHNT and CDR2 YYREEE (reference sequence). The CDR3 runs 16 residues.

This clone has more than one count but fewer than ten. This chain's CDR3 is CASSRDGEGYGYTF. The CDR3 nucleotides are TGTGCCAGCAGCCGCGATGGGGAGGGCTATGGCTACACCTTC. This chain links TRBV7-9 with TRBJ1-2; unclear D gene. V lost 5 bases to trimming and J lost 4 bases, with 14 bases between them. Germline assignment: CDR1 SEHNR and CDR2 FQNEAQ (reference sequence). The CDR3 runs to 14 residues.

This chain links TRBV29-1 with TRBJ1-5; D might be TRBD1 (5 bases). The germline V and J ends were trimmed by 6 bases and 2 bases, with 11 bases remaining between them. The V gene's germline CDR1 is SQVTM and CDR2 ANQGSEA. The CDR3 extends over 13 amino acids. This chain's CDR3 is CSVRTLGNQPQHF. In nucleotides, the CDR3 is TGCAGCGTCCGGACACTGGGCAATCAGCCCCAGCATTTT. Drawing the rest from reference TRBV29-1 and TRBJ1-5, the complete variable domain is SAVISQKPSRDICQRGTSLTIQCQVDSQVTMMFWYRQQPGQSLTLIATANQGSEATYESGFVIDKFPISRPNLTFSTLTVSNMSPEDSSIYLCSVRTLGNQPQHFGDGTRLSIL.

This clone was counted a few times. The chain couples TRBV7-9 to TRBJ2-4; either TRBD1 or TRBD2 may fit D (5 bases each). V was cut by 1 base and J by 3 bases, with 7 bases left in between. Germline CDR1 reads SEHNR; CDR2 reads FQNEAQ (reference sequence). This CDR3 is 14 amino acids long. The CDR3 DNA reads as TGTGCCAGCAGCTTAGGAGGGGACAAAAACATTCAGTACTTC. Its protein is CASSLGGDKNIQYF. Drawing the rest from reference TRBV7-9 and TRBJ2-4, the complete variable domain is DTGVSQNPRHKITKRGQNVTFRCDPISEHNRLYWYRQTLGQGPEFLTYFQNEAQLEKSRLLSDRFSAERPKGSFSTLEIQRTEQGDSAMYLCASSLGGDKNIQYFGAGTRLSVL.

The chain uses TRBV7-2 and TRBJ1-1, with D possibly TRBD1 on 6 matching bases. Looked up from germline, CDR1 is SGHTA and CDR2 is FQGNSA. This CDR3 has 14 amino acids. Deletions cut 6 bases from V and 3 bases from J, with 14 bases between. For the CDR3, the DNA is TGTGCCAGCAGGGTGACAGAGGGGGACACTGAAGCTTTCTTT. It specifies CASRVTEGDTEAFF.

The chain has TRBV19 and TRBJ1-5, with 8 bases aligning to TRBD1. The CDR3 totals 15 residues. V lost 7 bases and J lost 1; bases outside the gene matches: 6. Germline values: CDR1 LNHDA, CDR2 SQIVND (reference sequence). The CDR3 DNA sequence: TGTGCCAGTACCCCAGGGGGCCTAAGCAATCAGCCCCAGCATTTT. Translated, it gives CASTPGGLSNQPQHF.

This chain uses TRBV29-1 with TRBJ1-5, with TRBD1 matching over 8 bases. Germline V gene lookup returns CDR1 SQVTM and CDR2 ANQGSEA. CDR3 size: 13 residues. V lost 5 bases to trimming and J lost 4 bases; unmatched junction nucleotides: 4. DNA for the CDR3: TGCAGCGTTAGCCGGGACAGGAATCAGCCCCAGCATTTT. This translates into CSVSRDRNQPQHF.

The chain employs TRBV18 and TRBJ2-3; D gene unclear. Trimming shortened V by 1 base and J by 1 base, and 15 bases separated the two germline ends. The CDR3 extends over 17 amino acids. Germline V gene data show CDR1 as KGHSH and CDR2 as LQKENI. CDR3: CASSPLAVQVRTDTQYF. CDR3 DNA sequence: TGTGCCAGCTCACCACTTGCCGTGCAAGTCCGCACAGATACGCAGTATTTT.

This chain uses TRBV6-1 with TRBJ1-5; D might be TRBD1 (5 bases). Trimming left V 6 bases short and J 4 bases short, with 16 bases between. There are 15 residues in the CDR3. The germline gives CDR1 MNHNS, CDR2 SASEGT. CDR3 coding DNA: TGTGCCAGCAGGCTAGAGGGTAGGGGAAATCAGCCCCAGCATTTT. Amino acid sequence: CASRLEGRGNQPQHF.

This chain uses TRBV9 with TRBJ2-7; 8 bases fit TRBD2. Looked up from germline, CDR1 is SGDLS and CDR2 is YYNGEE. The trim removed 3 bases at V and 1 base at J, leaving 6 bases unmatched. This CDR3 contains 15 residues. This CDR3 reads CASSGELADSYEQYF. The CDR3 DNA reads TGTGCCAGCAGCGGAGAACTAGCGGATTCCTACGAGCAGTACTTC.

In this sample, this clone turned up a few times. The J gene is TRBJ1-1, the V gene TRBV11-2, with TRBD1 matching 7 bases. Per the germline V gene, CDR1 is SGHAT and CDR2 is FQNNGV. J lost 4 bases, V lost 5 bases, and 7 bases had no gene match. The CDR3 extends over 14 amino acids. The chain's CDR3 is CASSGRQGSTEAFF. The CDR3 DNA reads TGTGCCAGCAGCGGGCGACAGGGTAGCACTGAAGCTTTCTTT.

This clone was observed a few times. The chain carries TRBV19 and TRBJ1-1, with D maybe TRBD1 (5 bases). Germline V CDR1 and CDR2: LNHDA, SQIVND (reference sequence). V lost 9 bases to trimming and J lost 4 bases, with 15 bases between them. The CDR3 sequence is 13 residues long. DNA for the CDR3: TGTGCCAGCTCCCTTGGGCAGGGCACTGAAGCTTTCTTT. Translating gives CASSLGQGTEAFF.

This clone occurred a few times. J is TRBJ2-7 and V is TRBV6-5, with D unresolved. CDR3 length equals 15 residues. The germline V and J ends were trimmed by 2 bases and 0 bases, with 11 bases remaining between them. The germline V gene has CDR1 MNHEY and CDR2 SVGAGI. CDR3 DNA: TGTGCCAGCAGTTACCCCTTTGGAGACTCCTACGAGCAGTACTTC. Protein sequence: CASSYPFGDSYEQYF.

The chain uses TRBV14 and TRBJ2-3, with D possibly being TRBD1 or TRBD2 (5 bases each). Trimming shortened V by 0 bases and J by 3 bases, and 10 bases separated the two germline ends. The CDR3 runs 15 residues. Germline CDR1 SGHDN, CDR2 FVKESK. The chain's CDR3 is CASSQDRDPTDTQYF. The CDR3 nucleotides read TGTGCCAGCAGCCAAGATCGGGACCCAACAGATACGCAGTATTTT.

A few counts support this clone. The rearrangement joins TRBV29-1 to TRBJ2-7; D perhaps matches TRBD1 (6 bases). Germline V gene sequence: CDR1 SQVTM, CDR2 ANQGSEA. The CDR3 runs to 13 residues. The germline V and J ends were trimmed by 1 base and 4 bases, with 11 bases remaining between them. CDR3 residues: CSVEGSGTYEQYF. The CDR3 bases are TGCAGCGTTGAAGGCTCTGGGACATACGAGCAGTACTTC.